Shown below are 16 T cell receptor beta chains from a single sample sequenced in a study of CD8+ T cells in alopecia areata. RNA was extracted and reverse transcribed into cDNA as the sequencing template. Method: immunoSEQ multiplex PCR; TCRdb's copy keeps in-frame clones and lacks some. The data contain 150,000 or so clones, about 89% of them singletons. This specimen consisted of CD8+ T cells sorted from blood, obtained at week 0. These receptors came from a human donor with alopecia areata.

The chain recombines TRBV5-1 with TRBJ2-3, with D possibly being TRBD1 or TRBD2 (5 bases each). There are 15 residues in the CDR3. V was trimmed by 7 bases and J by 2 bases, leaving 17 bases between them. CDR1 is SGHRS and CDR2 is YFSETQ in the germline V gene. The CDR3 reads CASSTGTVITDTQYF. Here the CDR3 DNA reads TGCGCCAGCTCGACCGGGACGGTGATCACAGATACGCAGTATTTT.

The V and J genes are TRBV29-1 and TRBJ2-1, with 9 bases lining up with TRBD1. Germline values: CDR1 SQVTM, CDR2 ANQGSEA. This CDR3 is built from 16 residues. V shed 2 bases, J shed 1 base, and the junction held 6 bases outside the gene matches. In DNA, the CDR3 is TGCAGCGTTGAACACCGGGACAGGGTATCCTACAATGAGCAGTTCTTC. Translated, it gives CSVEHRDRVSYNEQFF.

J is TRBJ2-7 and V is TRBV19; unclear D gene. From germline, CDR1 is LNHDA and CDR2 SQIVND (reference sequence). Trimming took 0 bases from V and 6 from J, leaving 18 bases between them. The CDR3 is made up of 16 amino acids. CDR3 DNA sequence: TGTGCCAGTAGTATAGATCGAGGTCCTGTGTTCGCCGAGCAGTACTTC. Translating it yields CASSIDRGPVFAEQYF.

This clone showed up just once. The rearrangement uses TRBV6-5 and TRBJ2-5, with D perhaps matching TRBD2 (6 bases). Germline V gene data show CDR1 as MNHEY and CDR2 as SVGAGI. Deletions cut 5 bases from V and 2 bases from J, with 15 bases between. The CDR3 covers 15 residues. CDR3 in amino acids: CASSGLSGEQETQYF. The DNA for the CDR3 is TGTGCCAGCAGTGGGCTTTCGGGGGAGCAAGAGACCCAGTACTTC.

This sequence joins TRBV27 and TRBJ2-1, with D perhaps assigned TRBD1 or TRBD2 (5 bases each). The germline V gene has CDR1 MNHEY and CDR2 SMNVEV (reference sequence). CDR3 length: 14 residues. V was shortened by 3 bases and J by 5 bases, with 11 bases between the two germline ends. CDR3 DNA sequence: TGTGCCAGCAGTTTGTGGGACGGGGACAATGAGCAGTTCTTC. This sequence encodes CASSLWDGDNEQFF.

The DNA of the CDR3 is TGTGCCAGCAGTTCCCTCAGGGCGGACACCGGGGAGCTGTTTTTT. Its translation is CASSSLRADTGELFF. The chain recombines TRBV6-5 with TRBJ2-2; D perhaps matches TRBD1 (5 bases). Germline-derived CDR1 and CDR2 are MNHEY and SVGAGI. The V end lost 4 bases, the J end lost 3 bases, and 12 bases lay between the germline ends. The length of the CDR3 is 15 residues.

This clone was seen once. This chain links TRBV6-1 with TRBJ2-5; 10 nucleotides agree with TRBD2. J lost 4 bases, V lost 4 bases, and 9 bases had no gene match. Germline loops: CDR1 MNHNS, CDR2 SASEGT. This CDR3 region has 16 residues. The CDR3 DNA reads as TGTGCCAGCAGTGTCCGACTAGCGGGTTCGAGAGAGACCCAGTACTTC. Amino acid sequence: CASSVRLAGSRETQYF.

This sequence joins TRBV19 and TRBJ1-5; D not resolved. The length of the CDR3 is 16 residues. CDR1 and CDR2 from the germline V gene are LNHDA and SQIVND (reference sequence). V was pared by 1 base and J by 0 bases, with 10 bases between. The CDR3 nucleotides are TGTGCCAGTAGTATAGGAGTGGGGAATAGCAATCAGCCCCAGCATTTT. This encodes CASSIGVGNSNQPQHF.

The V and J genes are TRBV6-5 and TRBJ2-1, with D uncertain. V was shortened by 5 bases and J by 4 bases, with 9 bases between the two germline ends. The V gene's germline CDR1 is MNHEY and CDR2 SVGAGI. The CDR3 has 13 amino acids. CDR3 sequence (DNA): TGTGCCAGCAGTACCGGAGAATACAATGAGCAGTTCTTC. Translating gives CASSTGEYNEQFF.

The V call is TRBV18, the J call TRBJ1-1; no firm D call. Germline V gene lookup returns CDR1 KGHSH and CDR2 LQKENI. This CDR3 is 16 amino acids long. Trimming took off 3 bases at V and 4 bases at J, with 18 bases between the two ends. Here the CDR3 reads CASSPLLRARGTEAFF. The CDR3 DNA sequence: TGTGCCAGCTCACCGCTTCTTCGGGCGCGTGGCACTGAAGCTTTCTTT.

The chain carries TRBV30 and TRBJ1-2; D unclear. The germline V gene encodes CDR1 GTSNPN and CDR2 SVGIG (reference sequence). The length of the CDR3 is 14 residues. The V end lost 3 bases, the J end lost 2 bases, and 13 bases lay between the germline ends. In nucleotides, the CDR3 is TGTGCCTGGAGCCCAAACCCATCAAACTATGGCTACACCTTC. It is translated as CAWSPNPSNYGYTF. The variable domain in full, with the rest retrieved from reference TRBV30 and TRBJ1-2, is SQTIHQWPATLVQPVGSPLSLECTVEGTSNPNLYWYRQAAGRGLQLLFYSVGIGQISSEVPQNLSASRPQDRQFILSSKKLLLSDSGFYLCAWSPNPSNYGYTFGSGTRLTVV.

This clone was seen a few times. This sequence joins TRBV29-1 and TRBJ2-2; D is unclear. V was cut by 8 bases and J by 0 bases, with 19 bases left in between. This CDR3 contains 16 residues. Germline CDR1 is SQVTM and CDR2 is ANQGSEA. The CDR3 protein is CSPLHYARTNTGELFF. In DNA, the CDR3 is TGCAGCCCTCTCCATTATGCCAGAACGAACACCGGGGAGCTGTTTTTT.

The gene calls are TRBV10-3 and TRBJ2-7; maybe TRBD1 (5 bases). The CDR3 totals 15 residues. Germline V gene sequence: CDR1 ENHRY, CDR2 SYGVKD. The germline V and J ends were trimmed by 0 bases and 1 base, with 10 bases remaining between them. CDR3 protein: CAISESMDNSYEQYF. The CDR3 DNA reads as TGTGCCATCAGTGAGTCGATGGACAATTCCTACGAGCAGTACTTC.

The V call is TRBV29-1, the J call TRBJ2-1, with 8 nucleotides matching TRBD2. The germline gives CDR1 SQVTM, CDR2 ANQGSEA. Losses at the gene ends were 8 bases for V and 0 bases for J; bases not matched to a gene: 9. There are 15 residues in the CDR3. In DNA, the CDR3 is TGCAGCATCCGGGGGGGGATCCTCTCCTACAATGAGCAGTTCTTC. Translated: CSIRGGILSYNEQFF.

V and J are TRBV27 and TRBJ2-7, with TRBD1 matching 7 bases. This CDR3 spans 15 amino acids. Germline V gene data show CDR1 as MNHEY and CDR2 as SMNVEV (reference sequence). With V trimmed by 3 bases and J by 2 bases, 7 bases remained unmatched. CDR3 nucleotide sequence: TGTGCCAGCAGTTTGCTAACAGGGGCCCCCTACGAGCAGTACTTC. Its translation: CASSLLTGAPYEQYF.

The genes are TRBV30 and TRBJ2-7; D perhaps matches TRBD1 (6 bases). Trimming took off 2 bases at V and 5 bases at J, with 7 bases between the two ends. This CDR3 contains 11 residues. Germline CDR1 reads GTSNPN; CDR2 reads SVGIG (reference sequence). CDR3 amino acids: CAWSTGNEQYF. The CDR3 DNA reads as TGTGCCTGGAGTACAGGGAACGAGCAGTACTTC.